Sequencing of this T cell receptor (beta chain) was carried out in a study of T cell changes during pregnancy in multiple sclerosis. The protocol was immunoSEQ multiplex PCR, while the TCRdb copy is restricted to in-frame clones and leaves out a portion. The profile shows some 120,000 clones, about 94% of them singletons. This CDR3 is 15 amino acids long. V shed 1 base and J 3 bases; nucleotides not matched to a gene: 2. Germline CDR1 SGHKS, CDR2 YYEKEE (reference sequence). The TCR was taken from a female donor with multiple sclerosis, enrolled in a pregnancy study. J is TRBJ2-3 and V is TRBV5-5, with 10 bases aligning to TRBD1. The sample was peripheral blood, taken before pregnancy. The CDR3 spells CASSLWDRGTDTQYF. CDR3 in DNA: TGTGCCAGCAGCTTGTGGGACAGGGGAACAGATACGCAGTATTTT.